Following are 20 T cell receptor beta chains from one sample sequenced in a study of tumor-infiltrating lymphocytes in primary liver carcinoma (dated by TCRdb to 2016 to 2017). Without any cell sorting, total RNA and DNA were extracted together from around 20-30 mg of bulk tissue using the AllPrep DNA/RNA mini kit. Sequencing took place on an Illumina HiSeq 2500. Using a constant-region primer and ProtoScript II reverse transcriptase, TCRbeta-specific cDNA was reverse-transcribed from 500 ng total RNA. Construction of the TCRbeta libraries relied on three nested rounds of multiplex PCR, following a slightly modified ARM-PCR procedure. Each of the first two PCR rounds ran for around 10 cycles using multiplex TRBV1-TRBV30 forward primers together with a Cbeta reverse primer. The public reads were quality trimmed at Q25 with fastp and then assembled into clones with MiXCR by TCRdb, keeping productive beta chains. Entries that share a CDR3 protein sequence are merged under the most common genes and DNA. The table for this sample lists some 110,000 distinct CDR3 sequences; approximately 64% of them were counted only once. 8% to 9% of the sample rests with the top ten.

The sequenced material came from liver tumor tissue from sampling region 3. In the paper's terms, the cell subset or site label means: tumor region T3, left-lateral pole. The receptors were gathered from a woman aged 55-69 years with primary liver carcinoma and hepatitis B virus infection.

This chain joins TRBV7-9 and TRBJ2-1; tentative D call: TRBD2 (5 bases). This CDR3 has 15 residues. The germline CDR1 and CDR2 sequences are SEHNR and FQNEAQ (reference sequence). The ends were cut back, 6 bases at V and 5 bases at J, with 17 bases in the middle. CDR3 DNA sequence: TGTGCCAGCAGGGGCCATTTTAGCGACGACAATGAGCAGTTCTTC. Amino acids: CASRGHFSDDNEQFF.

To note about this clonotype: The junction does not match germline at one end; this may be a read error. The CDR3 DNA is TGTGCCAGCAGTTACTCGGCCGGGAACACCGGGGAGCTGCTTTTT. As protein: CASSYSAGNTGELLF. The V and J genes are TRBV6-6 and TRBJ2-2, with a tentative D call TRBD2 (5 bases). The CDR3 has 15 residues. Germline lookup yields CDR1 MNHNY and CDR2 SVGAGI (reference sequence).

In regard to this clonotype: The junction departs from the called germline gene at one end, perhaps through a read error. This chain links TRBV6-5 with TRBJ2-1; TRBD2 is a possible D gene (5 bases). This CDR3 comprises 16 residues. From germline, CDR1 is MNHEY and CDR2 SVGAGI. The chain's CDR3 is CLSSYRPAVDYNEQFF. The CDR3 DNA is TGCCTCAGCAGTTACCGTCCAGCGGTGGATTACAATGAGCAGTTCTTC.

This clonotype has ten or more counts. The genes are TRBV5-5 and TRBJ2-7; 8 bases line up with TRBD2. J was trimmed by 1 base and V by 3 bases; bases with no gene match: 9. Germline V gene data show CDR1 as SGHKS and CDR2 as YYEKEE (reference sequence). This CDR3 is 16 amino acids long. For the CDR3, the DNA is TGTGCCAGCAGCTCCCCTAGCGGGTCCGCGTCCTACGAGCAGTACTTC. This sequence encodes CASSSPSGSASYEQYF.

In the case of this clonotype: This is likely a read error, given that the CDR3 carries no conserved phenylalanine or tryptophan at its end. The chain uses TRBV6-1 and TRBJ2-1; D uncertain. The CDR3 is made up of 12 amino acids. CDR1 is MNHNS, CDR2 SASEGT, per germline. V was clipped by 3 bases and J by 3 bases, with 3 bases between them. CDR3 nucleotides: TGTGCCAGCAGTGACCGCTACAATGAGCAGTTCCTC. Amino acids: CASSDRYNEQFL.

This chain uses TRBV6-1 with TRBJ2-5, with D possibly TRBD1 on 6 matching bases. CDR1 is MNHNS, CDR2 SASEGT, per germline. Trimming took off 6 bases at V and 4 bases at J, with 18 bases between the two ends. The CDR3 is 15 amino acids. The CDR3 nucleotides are TGTGCCAGCAGGTGCTGGACAGACAGTCGAGAGACCCAGTACTTC. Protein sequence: CASRCWTDSRETQYF.

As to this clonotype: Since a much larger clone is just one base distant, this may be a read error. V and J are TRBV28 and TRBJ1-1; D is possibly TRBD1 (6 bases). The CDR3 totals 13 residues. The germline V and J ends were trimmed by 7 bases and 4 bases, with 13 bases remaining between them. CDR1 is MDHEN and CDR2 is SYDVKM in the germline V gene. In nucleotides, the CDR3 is TGTGCCAGCATGGGGCAGGGGAGCACTGAAGCTTTCTTT. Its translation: CASMGQGSTEAFF. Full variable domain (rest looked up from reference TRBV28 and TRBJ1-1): DVKVTQSSRYLVKRTGEKVFLECVQDMDHENMFWYRQDPGLGLRLIYFSYDVKMKEKGDIPEGYSVSREKKERFSLILESASTNQTSMYLCASMGQGSTEAFFGQGTRLTVV.

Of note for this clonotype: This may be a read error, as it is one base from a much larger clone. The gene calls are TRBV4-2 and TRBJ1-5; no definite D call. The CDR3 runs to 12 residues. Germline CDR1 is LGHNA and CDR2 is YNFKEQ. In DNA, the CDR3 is TGTGCCAGCAACCAAGTCTCGGGCAGCCCAACGTTT. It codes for CASNQVSGSPTF.

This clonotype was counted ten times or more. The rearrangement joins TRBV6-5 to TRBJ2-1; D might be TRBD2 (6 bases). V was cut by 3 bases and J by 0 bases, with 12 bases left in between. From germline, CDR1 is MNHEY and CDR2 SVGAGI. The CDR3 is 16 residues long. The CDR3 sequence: CASSYRTTSSYNEQFF. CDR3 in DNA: TGTGCCAGCAGTTATCGGACTACCAGCTCCTACAATGAGCAGTTCTTC.

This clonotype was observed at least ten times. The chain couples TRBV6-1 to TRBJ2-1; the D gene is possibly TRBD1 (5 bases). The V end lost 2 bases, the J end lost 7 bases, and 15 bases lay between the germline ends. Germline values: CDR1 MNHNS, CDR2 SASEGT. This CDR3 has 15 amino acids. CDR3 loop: CASSERGRVRNEQFF. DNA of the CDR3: TGTGCCAGCAGTGAAAGGGGAAGGGTCAGGAATGAGCAGTTCTTC.

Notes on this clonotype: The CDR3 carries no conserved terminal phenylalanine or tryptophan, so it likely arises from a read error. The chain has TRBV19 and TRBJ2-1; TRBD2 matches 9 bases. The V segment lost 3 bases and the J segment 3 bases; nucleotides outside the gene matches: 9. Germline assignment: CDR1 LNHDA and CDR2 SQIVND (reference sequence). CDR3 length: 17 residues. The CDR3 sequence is CASSIPSSGAHYNEQFS. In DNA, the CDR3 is TGTGCCAGTAGTATCCCCTCTAGCGGGGCACACTACAATGAGCAGTTCTCC.

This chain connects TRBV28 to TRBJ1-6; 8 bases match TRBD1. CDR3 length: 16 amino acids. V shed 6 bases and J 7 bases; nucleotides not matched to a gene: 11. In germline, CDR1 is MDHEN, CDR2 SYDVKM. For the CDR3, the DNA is TGTGCCAGCAGCCGGAACCTTGGACAGGGAAATTCACCCCTCCACTTT. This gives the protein CASSRNLGQGNSPLHF. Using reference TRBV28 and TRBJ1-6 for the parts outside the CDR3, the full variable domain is DVKVTQSSRYLVKRTGEKVFLECVQDMDHENMFWYRQDPGLGLRLIYFSYDVKMKEKGDIPEGYSVSREKKERFSLILESASTNQTSMYLCASSRNLGQGNSPLHFGNGTRLTVT.

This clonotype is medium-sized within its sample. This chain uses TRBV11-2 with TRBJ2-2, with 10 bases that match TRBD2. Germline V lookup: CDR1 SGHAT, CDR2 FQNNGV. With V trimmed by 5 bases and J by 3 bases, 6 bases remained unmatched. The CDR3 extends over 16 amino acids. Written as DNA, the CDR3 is TGTGCCAGCAGCCCCCTCCTAGCGGGAGACACCGGGGAGCTGTTTTTT. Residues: CASSPLLAGDTGELFF.

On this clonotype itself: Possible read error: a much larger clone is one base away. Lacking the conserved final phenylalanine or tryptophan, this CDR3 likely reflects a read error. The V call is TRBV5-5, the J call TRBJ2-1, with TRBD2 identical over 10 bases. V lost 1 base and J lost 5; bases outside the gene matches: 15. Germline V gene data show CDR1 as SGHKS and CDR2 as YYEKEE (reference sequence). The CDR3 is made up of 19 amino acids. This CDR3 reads CASSLTGTPGTSANNEQFS. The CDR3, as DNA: TGTGCCAGCAGCTTGACAGGAACCCCCGGGACTAGCGCGAACAATGAGCAGTTCTCC.

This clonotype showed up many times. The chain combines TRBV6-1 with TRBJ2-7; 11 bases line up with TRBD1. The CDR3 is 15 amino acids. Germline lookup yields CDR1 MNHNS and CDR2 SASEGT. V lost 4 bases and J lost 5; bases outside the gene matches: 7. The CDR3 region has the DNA TGTGCCAGCAGTGCGGGGGACAGGGGGTCCGACGAGCAGTACTTC. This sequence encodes CASSAGDRGSDEQYF.

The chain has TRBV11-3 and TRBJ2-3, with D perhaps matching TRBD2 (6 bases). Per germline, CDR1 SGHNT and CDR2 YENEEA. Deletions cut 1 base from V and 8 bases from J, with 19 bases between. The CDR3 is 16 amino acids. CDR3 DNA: TGTGCCAGCAGCTTAGTTAGCGGAGATTTTCCAGGTACGCAGTATTTT. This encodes CASSLVSGDFPGTQYF. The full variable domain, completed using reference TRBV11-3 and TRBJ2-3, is EAGVVQSPRYKIIEKKQPVAFWCNPISGHNTLYWYLQNLGQGPELLIRYENEEAVDDSQLPKDRFSAERLKGVDSTLKIQPAELGDSAVYLCASSLVSGDFPGTQYFGPGTRLTVL.

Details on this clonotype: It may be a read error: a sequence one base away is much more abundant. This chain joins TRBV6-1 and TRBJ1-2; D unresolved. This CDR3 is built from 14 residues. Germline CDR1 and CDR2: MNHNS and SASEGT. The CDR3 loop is CAGSEEEQLYGYTF. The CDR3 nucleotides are TGTGCCGGCAGTGAAGAGGAACAGCTGTATGGCTACACCTTC.

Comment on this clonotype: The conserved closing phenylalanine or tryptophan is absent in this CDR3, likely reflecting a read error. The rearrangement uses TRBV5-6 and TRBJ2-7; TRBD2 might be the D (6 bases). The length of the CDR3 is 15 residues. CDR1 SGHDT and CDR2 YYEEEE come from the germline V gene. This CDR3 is CAGSLGMGGSYEQYL. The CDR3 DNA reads TGTGCCGGCAGCTTGGGGATGGGGGGAAGCTACGAGCAGTACCTC.

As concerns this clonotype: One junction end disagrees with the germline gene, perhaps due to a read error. CDR3: CSVGLIANTEALF. The CDR3 DNA sequence: TGCAGCGTTGGACTGATAGCTAACACTGAAGCTCTCTTT. The J gene is TRBJ1-1, the V gene TRBV29-1; D is undetermined. The CDR3 is 13 residues long. Germline V lookup: CDR1 SQVTM, CDR2 ANQGSEA.

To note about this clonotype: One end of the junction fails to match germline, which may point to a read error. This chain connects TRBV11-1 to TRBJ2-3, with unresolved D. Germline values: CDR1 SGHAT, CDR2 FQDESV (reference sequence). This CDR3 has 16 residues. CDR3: CASSSELSRSTDTQYF. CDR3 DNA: TGTGCCAGTAGCTCGGAACTGAGCCGTAGCACAGATACGCAGTATTTT.